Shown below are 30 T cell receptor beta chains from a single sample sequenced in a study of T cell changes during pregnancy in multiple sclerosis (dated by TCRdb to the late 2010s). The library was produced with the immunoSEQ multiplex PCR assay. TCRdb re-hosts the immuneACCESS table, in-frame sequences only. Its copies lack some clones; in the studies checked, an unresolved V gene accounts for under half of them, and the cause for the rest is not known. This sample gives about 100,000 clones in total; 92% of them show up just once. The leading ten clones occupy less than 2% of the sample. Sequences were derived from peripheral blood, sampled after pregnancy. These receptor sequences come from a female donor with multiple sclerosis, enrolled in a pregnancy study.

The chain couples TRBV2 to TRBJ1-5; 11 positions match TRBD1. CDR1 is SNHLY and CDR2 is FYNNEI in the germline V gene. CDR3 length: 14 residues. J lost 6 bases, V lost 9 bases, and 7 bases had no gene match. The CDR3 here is CASLRDRGSQPQHF. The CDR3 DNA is TGTGCCAGTCTCCGGGACAGGGGGTCTCAGCCCCAGCATTTT.

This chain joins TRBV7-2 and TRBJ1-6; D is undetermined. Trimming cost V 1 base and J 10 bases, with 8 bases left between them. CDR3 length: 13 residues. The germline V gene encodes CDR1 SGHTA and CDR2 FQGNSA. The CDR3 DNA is TGTGCCAGCAGCTTAGTGGGCGTATCACCCCTCCACTTT. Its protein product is CASSLVGVSPLHF.

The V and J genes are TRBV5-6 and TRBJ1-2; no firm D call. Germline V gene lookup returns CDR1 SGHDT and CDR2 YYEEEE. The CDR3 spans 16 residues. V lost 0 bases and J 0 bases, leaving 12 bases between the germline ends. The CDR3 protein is CASSLAGVDPNYGYTF. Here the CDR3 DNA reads TGTGCCAGCAGCTTGGCCGGGGTGGACCCTAACTATGGCTACACCTTC.

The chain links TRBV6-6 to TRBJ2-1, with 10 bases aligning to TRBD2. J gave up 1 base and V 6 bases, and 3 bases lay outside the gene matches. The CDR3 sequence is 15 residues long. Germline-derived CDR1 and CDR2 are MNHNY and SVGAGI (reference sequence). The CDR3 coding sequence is TGTGCCAGCAGCCAACTAGCGGGGTCCTACAATGAGCAGTTCTTC. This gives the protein CASSQLAGSYNEQFF.

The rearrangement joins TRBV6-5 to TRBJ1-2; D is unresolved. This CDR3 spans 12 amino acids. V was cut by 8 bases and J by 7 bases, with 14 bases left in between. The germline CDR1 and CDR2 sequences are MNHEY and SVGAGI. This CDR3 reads CASLSETGGYTF. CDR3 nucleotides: TGTGCCAGCCTGTCGGAAACGGGTGGCTACACCTTC.

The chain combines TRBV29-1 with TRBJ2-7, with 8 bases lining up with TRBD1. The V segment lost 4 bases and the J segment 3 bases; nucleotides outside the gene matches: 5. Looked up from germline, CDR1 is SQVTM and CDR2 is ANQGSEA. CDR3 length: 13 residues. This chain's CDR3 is CSVVPGQGYEQYF. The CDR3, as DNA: TGCAGCGTTGTTCCAGGACAGGGCTACGAGCAGTACTTC.

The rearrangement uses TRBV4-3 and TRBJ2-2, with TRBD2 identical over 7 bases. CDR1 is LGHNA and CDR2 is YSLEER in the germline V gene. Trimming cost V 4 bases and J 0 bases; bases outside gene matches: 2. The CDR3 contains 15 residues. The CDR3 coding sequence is TGCGCCAGCAGCCCCAGCGGGGCGAACACCGGGGAGCTGTTTTTT. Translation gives CASSPSGANTGELFF.

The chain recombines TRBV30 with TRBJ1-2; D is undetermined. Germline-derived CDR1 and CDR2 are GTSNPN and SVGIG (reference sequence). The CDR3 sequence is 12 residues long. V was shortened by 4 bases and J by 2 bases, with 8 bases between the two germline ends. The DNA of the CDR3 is TGTGCCTGGACCCCCAGAAACTATGGCTACACCTTC. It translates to CAWTPRNYGYTF.

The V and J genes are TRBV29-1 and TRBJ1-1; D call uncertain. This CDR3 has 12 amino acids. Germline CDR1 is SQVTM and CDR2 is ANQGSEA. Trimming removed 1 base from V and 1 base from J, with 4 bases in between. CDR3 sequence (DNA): TGCAGCGTTGAAGGGCAGAACACTGAAGCTTTCTTT. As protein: CSVEGQNTEAFF.

For the CDR3, the DNA is TGTGCCAGCAGCTTAGAATCGGGACAGACCTACGAGCAGTACTTC. Protein product: CASSLESGQTYEQYF. The V call is TRBV7-8, the J call TRBJ2-7; 7 nucleotides match TRBD1. The CDR3 runs to 15 residues. Germline loops: CDR1 SGHVS, CDR2 FQNEAQ. The V segment lost 1 base and the J segment 2 bases; nucleotides outside the gene matches: 5.

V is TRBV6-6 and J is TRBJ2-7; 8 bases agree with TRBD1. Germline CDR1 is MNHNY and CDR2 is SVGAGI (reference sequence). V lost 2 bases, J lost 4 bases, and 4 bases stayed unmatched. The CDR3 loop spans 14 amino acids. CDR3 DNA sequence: TGTGCCAGCAGTTACCCGGACAGGGAGTACGAGCAGTACTTC. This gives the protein CASSYPDREYEQYF.

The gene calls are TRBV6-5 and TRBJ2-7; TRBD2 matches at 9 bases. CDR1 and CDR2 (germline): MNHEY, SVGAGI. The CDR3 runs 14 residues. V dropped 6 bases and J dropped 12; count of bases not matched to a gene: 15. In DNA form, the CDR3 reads TGTGCCAGCAGCAACGGGGCGGGAGGGCCCATGGTGTACTTC. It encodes CASSNGAGGPMVYF.

The CDR3: CASSLYTPGVGKNTEAFF. As DNA, the CDR3 is TGTGCCAGCAGCTTATACACTCCAGGGGTCGGAAAGAACACTGAAGCTTTCTTT. The V call is TRBV14, the J call TRBJ1-1; D possibly corresponds to TRBD1 (6 bases). Germline lookup yields CDR1 SGHDN and CDR2 FVKESK. Trimming took off 5 bases at V and 1 base at J, with 23 bases between the two ends. This CDR3 has 18 amino acids.

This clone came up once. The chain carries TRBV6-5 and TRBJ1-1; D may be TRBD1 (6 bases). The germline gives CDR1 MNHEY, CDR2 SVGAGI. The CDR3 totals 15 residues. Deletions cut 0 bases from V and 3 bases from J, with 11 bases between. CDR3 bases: TGTGCCAGCAGTTACTCCGCCAGGGGTTACACTGAAGCTTTCTTT. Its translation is CASSYSARGYTEAFF.

CDR3 coding DNA: TGCGCCAGCAGCCAAGTGGAGGAAGTCTACTCTGGGGCCAACGTCCTGACTTTC. This sequence encodes CASSQVEEVYSGANVLTF. The chain joins TRBV4-3 to TRBJ2-6; TRBD2 is a possible D gene (5 bases). The CDR3 spans 18 residues. The germline V gene encodes CDR1 LGHNA and CDR2 YSLEER. The ends were cut back, 1 base at V and 0 bases at J, with 13 bases in the middle.

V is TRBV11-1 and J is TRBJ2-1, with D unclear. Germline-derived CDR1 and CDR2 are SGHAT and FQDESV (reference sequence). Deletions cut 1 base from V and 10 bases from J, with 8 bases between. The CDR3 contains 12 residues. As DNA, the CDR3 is TGTGCCAGCAGCTTAGTATTGAGGGAGCAGTTCTTC. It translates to CASSLVLREQFF.

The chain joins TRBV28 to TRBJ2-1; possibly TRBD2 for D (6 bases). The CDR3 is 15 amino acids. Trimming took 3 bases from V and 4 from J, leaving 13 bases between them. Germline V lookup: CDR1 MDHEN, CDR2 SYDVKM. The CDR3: CASSFRDLNYNEQFF. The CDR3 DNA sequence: TGTGCCAGCAGTTTCAGGGACTTAAATTACAATGAGCAGTTCTTC.

CDR3 coding DNA: TGTGCCAGCAGTCACGGGACAAGGAACACCGGGGAGCTGTTTTTT. Its protein product is CASSHGTRNTGELFF. The V call is TRBV27, the J call TRBJ2-2, with D perhaps matching TRBD1 (6 bases). Germline V lookup: CDR1 MNHEY, CDR2 SMNVEV (reference sequence). The length of the CDR3 is 15 residues. V lost 5 bases, J lost 1 base, and 11 bases lay in between.

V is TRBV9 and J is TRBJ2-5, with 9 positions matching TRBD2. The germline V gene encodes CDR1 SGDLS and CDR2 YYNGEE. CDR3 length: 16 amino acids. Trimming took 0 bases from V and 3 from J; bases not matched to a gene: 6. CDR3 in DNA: TGTGCCAGCAGCGTAGGTGGCGGGAGGGCCGAAGAGACCCAGTACTTC. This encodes CASSVGGGRAEETQYF.

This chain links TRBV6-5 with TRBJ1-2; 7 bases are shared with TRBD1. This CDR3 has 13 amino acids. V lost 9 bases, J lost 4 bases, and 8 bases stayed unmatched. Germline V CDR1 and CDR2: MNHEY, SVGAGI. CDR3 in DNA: TGTGCCAGTAGGGACAGAGAAACCTATGGCTACACCTTC. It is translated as CASRDRETYGYTF.

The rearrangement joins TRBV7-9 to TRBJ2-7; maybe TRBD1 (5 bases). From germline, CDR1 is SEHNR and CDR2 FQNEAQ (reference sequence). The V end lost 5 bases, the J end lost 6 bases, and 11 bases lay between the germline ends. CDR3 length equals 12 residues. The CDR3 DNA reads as TGTGCCAGCAGCGGGGCAGGGCCCGAGCAGTACTTC. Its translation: CASSGAGPEQYF. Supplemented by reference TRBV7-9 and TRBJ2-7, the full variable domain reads DTGVSQNPRHKITKRGQNVTFRCDPISEHNRLYWYRQTLGQGPEFLTYFQNEAQLEKSRLLSDRFSAERPKGSFSTLEIQRTEQGDSAMYLCASSGAGPEQYFGPGTRLTVT.

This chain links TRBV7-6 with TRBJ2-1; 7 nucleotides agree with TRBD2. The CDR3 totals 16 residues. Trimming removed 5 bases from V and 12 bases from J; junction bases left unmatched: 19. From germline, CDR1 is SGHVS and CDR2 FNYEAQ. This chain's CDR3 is CASSPPFGGEGDGQFF. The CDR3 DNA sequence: TGTGCCAGCAGCCCCCCGTTTGGAGGGGAGGGTGATGGGCAGTTCTTC.

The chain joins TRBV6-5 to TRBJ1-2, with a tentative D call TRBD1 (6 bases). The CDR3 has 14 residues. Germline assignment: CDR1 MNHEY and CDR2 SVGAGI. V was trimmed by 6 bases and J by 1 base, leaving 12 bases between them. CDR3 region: CASSRGQFNYGYTF. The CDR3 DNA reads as TGTGCCAGCAGCCGCGGACAGTTTAACTATGGCTACACCTTC.

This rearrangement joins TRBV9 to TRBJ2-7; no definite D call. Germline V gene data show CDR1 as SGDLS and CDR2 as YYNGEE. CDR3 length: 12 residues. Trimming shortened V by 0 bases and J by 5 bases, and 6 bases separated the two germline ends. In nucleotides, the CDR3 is TGTGCCAGCAGCGTAGGGCACAACGAGCAGTACTTC. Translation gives CASSVGHNEQYF.

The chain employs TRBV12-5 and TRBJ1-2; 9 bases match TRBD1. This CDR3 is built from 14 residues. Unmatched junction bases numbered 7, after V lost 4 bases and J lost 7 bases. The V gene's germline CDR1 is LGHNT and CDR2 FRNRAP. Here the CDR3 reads CASGSYRTGVGYTF. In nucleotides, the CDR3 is TGTGCTAGTGGTTCATACCGGACAGGGGTTGGCTACACCTTC.

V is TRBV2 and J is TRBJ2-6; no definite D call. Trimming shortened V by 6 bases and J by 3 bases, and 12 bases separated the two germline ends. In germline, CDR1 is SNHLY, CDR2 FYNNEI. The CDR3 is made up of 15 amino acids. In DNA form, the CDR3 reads TGTGCCAGCAGCAAGACATCTCGTGGGGCCAACGTCCTGACTTTC. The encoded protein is CASSKTSRGANVLTF.

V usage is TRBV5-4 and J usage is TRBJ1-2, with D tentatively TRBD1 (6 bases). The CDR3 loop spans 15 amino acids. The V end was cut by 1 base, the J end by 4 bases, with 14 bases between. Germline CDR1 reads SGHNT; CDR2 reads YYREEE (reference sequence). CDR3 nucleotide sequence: TGTGCCAGCAGCTTGATCCGGGACATCGCCTATGGCTACACCTTC. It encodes CASSLIRDIAYGYTF.

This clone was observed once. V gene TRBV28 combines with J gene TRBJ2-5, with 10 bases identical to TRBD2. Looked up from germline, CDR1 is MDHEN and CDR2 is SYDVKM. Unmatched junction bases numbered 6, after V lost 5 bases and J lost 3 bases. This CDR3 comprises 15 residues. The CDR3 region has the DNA TGTGCCAGCAGTCCCCCTGGACTAGCGGAAGAGACCCAGTACTTC. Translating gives CASSPPGLAEETQYF.

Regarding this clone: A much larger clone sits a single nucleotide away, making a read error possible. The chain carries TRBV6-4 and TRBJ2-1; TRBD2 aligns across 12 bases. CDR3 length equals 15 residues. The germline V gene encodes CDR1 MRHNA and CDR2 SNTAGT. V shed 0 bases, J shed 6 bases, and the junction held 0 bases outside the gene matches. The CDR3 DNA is TGTGCCAGCAGTGACTCGACTAGCGGGAGCAATGAGCAGTTCTTC. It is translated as CASSDSTSGSNEQFF.

As DNA, the CDR3 is TGTGCCATCAGTGAGTCCAGTACTAGCGGGGCGAAAATCTCCTACGAGCAGTACTTC. This encodes CAISESSTSGAKISYEQYF. The V gene is TRBV10-3, the J gene TRBJ2-7, with 10 positions matching TRBD2. J was trimmed by 0 bases and V by 0 bases; bases with no gene match: 11. The CDR3 runs 19 residues. Germline CDR1 reads ENHRY; CDR2 reads SYGVKD.